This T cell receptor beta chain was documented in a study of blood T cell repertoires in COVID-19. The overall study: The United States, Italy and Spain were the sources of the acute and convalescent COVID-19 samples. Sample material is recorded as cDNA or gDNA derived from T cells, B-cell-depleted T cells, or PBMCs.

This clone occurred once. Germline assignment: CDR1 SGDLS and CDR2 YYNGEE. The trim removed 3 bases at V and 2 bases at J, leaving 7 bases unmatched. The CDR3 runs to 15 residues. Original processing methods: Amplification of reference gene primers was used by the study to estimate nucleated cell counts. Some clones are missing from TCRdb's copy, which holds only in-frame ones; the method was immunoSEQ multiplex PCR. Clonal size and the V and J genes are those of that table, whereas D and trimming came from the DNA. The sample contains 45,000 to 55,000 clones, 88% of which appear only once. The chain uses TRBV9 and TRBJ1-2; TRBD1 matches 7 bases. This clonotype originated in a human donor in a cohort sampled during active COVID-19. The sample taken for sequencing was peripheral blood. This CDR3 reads CASSGQGRRNYGYTF. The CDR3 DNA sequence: TGTGCCAGCAGCGGACAGGGCAGGAGGAACTATGGCTACACCTTC.